This T cell receptor beta chain was observed in a study of T cells after yellow fever vaccination. Points on this clonotype: Its specificity is unknown. A much larger clone differs by one base, so this may be a read error.

Germline V lookup: CDR1 LNHNV, CDR2 YYDKDF (reference sequence). The length of the CDR3 is 14 residues. Trimming took off 4 bases at V and 9 bases at J, with 16 bases between the two ends. Points from the study as a whole: A large majority of primary-vaccination clones showed up again after the booster (about 96% CD4, 75% to 90% CD8). Abundant clonotypes from the bulk population could get into FACS-sorted repertoires as contaminants.

TCRdb ran MiXCR on the 5' RACE reads and lists one entry per CDR3 protein. Of some 120,000 distinct CDR3 sequences listed, roughly 8.4% are singletons. This clonotype was obtained from a man aged 25-45 years who received the YFV17D yellow fever vaccine. The sequenced sample was CD8+ T cells sorted from PBMCs, obtained 45 days after the yellow fever booster vaccination. The chain joins TRBV15 to TRBJ2-1, with D perhaps matching TRBD2 (6 bases). The CDR3 is CATSTTGSSGEQFF. The CDR3 DNA is TGTGCCACCAGCACGACCGGGAGTAGCGGTGAGCAGTTCTTC.